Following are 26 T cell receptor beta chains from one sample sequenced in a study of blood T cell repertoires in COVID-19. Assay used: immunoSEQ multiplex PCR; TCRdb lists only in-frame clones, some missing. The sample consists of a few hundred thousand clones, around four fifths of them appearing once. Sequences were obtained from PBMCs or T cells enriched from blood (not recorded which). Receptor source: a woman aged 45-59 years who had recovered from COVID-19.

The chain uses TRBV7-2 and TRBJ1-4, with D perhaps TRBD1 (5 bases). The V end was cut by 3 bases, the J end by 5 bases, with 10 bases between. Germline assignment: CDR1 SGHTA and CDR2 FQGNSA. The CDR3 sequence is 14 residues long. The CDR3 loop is CASSLAGWNEKLFF. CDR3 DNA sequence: TGTGCCAGCAGCTTGGCAGGGTGGAATGAAAAACTGTTTTTT.

This chain's CDR3 is CASEGTSGGGSCEQFF. For the CDR3, the DNA is TGTGCCAGCGAAGGGACTAGCGGGGGAGGTAGCTGTGAGCAGTTCTTC. The chain uses TRBV21-1 and TRBJ2-1; the D segment call TRBD2 is taken from the table without a DNA check. TRBV21-1 is labeled a pseudogene. The CDR3 runs 16 residues.

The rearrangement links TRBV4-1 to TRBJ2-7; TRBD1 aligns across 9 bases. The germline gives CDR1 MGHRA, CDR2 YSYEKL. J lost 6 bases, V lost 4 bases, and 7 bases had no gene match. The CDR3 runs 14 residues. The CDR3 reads CASSPGQGGVEQYF. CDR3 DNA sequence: TGCGCCAGCAGCCCGGGACAGGGAGGAGTCGAGCAGTACTTC.

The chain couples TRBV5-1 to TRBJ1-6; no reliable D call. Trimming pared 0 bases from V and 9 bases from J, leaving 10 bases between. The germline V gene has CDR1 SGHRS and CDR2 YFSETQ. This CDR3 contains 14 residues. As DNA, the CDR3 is TGCGCCAGCAGCTTGGCCGCGGTGGGTTCACCCCTCCACTTT. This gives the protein CASSLAAVGSPLHF.

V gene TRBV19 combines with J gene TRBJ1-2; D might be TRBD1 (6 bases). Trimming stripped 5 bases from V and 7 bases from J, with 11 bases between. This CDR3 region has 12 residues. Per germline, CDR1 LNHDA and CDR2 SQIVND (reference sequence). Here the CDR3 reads CASSQGGVGYTF. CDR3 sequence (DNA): TGTGCCAGTAGTCAAGGGGGGGTTGGCTACACCTTC.

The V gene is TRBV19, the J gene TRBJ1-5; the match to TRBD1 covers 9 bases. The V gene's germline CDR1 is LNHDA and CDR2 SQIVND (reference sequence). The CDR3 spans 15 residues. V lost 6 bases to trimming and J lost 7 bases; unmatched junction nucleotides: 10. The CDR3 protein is CASRPEGQGGQPQHF. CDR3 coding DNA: TGTGCCAGTAGACCAGAGGGACAGGGAGGACAGCCCCAGCATTTT.

CDR3: CARGLGEKTDTQYF. CDR3 in DNA: TGTGCCAGAGGACTAGGCGAAAAGACCGATACGCAGTATTTT. The rearrangement links TRBV2 to TRBJ2-3; 7 bases fit TRBD2. The CDR3 contains 14 residues. V lost 9 bases and J lost 6; bases outside the gene matches: 12. Germline loops: CDR1 SNHLY, CDR2 FYNNEI.

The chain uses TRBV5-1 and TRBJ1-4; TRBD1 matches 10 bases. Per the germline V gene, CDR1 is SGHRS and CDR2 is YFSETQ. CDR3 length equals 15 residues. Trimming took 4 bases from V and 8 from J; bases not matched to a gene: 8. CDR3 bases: TGCGCCAGCAGCCCTGACAGGGGGCGGGCCGAAAAACTGTTTTTT. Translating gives CASSPDRGRAEKLFF.

In DNA form, the CDR3 reads TGTGCCAGCTCACCCGACAGCCGATCCTCTGGAAACACCATATATTTT. As protein: CASSPDSRSSGNTIYF. This chain joins TRBV18 and TRBJ1-3; D perhaps matches TRBD1 (5 bases). V was shortened by 3 bases and J by 0 bases, with 12 bases between the two germline ends. The CDR3 length is 16 residues. The germline CDR1 and CDR2 sequences are KGHSH and LQKENI.

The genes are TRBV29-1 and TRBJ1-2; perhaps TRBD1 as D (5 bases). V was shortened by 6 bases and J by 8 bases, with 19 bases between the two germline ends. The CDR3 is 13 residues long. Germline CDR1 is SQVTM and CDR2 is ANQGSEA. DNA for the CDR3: TGCAGCGTGCCTGGGACCCGGGCGGGAGGCTACACCTTC. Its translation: CSVPGTRAGGYTF.

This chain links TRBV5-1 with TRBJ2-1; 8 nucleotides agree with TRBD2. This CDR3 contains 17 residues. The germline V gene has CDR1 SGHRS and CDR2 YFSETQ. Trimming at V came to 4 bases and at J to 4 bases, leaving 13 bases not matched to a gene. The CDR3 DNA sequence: TGCGCCAGCAGCCCCGGCCTCGCGGGGGGCGAATACAATGAGCAGTTCTTC. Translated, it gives CASSPGLAGGEYNEQFF.

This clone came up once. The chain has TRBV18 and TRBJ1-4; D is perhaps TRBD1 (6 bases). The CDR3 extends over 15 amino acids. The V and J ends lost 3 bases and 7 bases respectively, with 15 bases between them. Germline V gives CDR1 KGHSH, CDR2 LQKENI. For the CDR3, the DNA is TGTGCCAGCTCACCCTTAACAGGGAGGGGTGAAAAACTGTTTTTT. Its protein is CASSPLTGRGEKLFF.

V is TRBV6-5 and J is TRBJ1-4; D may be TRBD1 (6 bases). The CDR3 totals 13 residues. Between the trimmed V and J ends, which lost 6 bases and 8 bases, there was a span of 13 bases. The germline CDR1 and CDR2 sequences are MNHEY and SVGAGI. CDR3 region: CASSTGRGEKLFF. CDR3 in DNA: TGTGCCAGCAGCACAGGGCGAGGAGAAAAACTGTTTTTT.

The CDR3 DNA is TGTGCCAGTAGTATGGCCCCTGTTGGCTATGGCTACACCTTC. Amino acid sequence: CASSMAPVGYGYTF. The chain recombines TRBV19 with TRBJ1-2, with D hard to call. The CDR3 has 14 residues. Germline CDR1 reads LNHDA; CDR2 reads SQIVND (reference sequence). Trimming shortened V by 3 bases and J by 4 bases, and 12 bases separated the two germline ends.

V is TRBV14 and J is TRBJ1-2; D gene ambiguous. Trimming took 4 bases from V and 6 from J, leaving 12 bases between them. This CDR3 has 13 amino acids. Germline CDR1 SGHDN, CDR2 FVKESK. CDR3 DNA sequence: TGTGCCAGCAGCCTCAACGGAGGGCATGGCTACACCTTC. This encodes CASSLNGGHGYTF.

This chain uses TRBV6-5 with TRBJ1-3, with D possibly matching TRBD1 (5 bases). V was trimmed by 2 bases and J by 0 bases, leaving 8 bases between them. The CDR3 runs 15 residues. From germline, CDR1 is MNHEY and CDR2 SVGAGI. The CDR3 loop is CASSYAGFSGNTIYF. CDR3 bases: TGTGCCAGCAGTTACGCAGGGTTCTCTGGAAACACCATATATTTT.

The CDR3 region is CASSAGAGPFYGYTF. In DNA form, the CDR3 reads TGTGCCAGCAGCGCGGGCGCGGGCCCGTTCTATGGCTACACCTTC. The rearrangement joins TRBV7-9 to TRBJ1-2; D unresolved. The CDR3 length is 15 residues. Germline CDR1 SEHNR, CDR2 FQNEAQ (reference sequence). The V end was cut by 5 bases, the J end by 4 bases, with 17 bases between.

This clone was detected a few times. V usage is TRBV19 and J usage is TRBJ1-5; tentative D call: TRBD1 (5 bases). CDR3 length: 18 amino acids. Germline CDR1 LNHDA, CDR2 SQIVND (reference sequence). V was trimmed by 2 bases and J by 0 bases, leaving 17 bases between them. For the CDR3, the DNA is TGTGCCAGTAGTATATCTGTGTTTGGACACAATAGCAATCAGCCCCAGCATTTT. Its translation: CASSISVFGHNSNQPQHF.

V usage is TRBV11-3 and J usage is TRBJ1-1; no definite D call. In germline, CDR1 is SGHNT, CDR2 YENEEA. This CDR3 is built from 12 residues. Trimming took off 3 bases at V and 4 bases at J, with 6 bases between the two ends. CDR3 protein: CASSFSVTEAFF. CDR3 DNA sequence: TGTGCCAGCAGCTTCAGCGTCACTGAAGCTTTCTTT.

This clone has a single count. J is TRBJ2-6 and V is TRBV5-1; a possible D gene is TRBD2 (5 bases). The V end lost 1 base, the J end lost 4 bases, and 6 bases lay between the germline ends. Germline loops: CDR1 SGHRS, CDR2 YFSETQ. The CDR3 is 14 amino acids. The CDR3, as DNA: TGCGCCAGCAGCTTGCGGAGGGGGGCCAACGTCCTGACTTTC. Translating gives CASSLRRGANVLTF.

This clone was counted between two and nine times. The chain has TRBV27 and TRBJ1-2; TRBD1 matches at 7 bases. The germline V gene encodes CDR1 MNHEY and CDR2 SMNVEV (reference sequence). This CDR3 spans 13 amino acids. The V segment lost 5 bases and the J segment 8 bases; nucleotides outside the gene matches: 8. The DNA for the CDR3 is TGTGCCAGCAGTACAGGGGCCCGGCAGGGCTACACCTTC. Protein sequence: CASSTGARQGYTF.

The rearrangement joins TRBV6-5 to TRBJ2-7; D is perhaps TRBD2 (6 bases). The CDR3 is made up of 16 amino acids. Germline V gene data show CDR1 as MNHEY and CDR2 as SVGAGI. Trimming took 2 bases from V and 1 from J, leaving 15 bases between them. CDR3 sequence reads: CASSYLQTSTSYEQYF. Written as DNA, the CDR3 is TGTGCCAGCAGTTACCTGCAGACTAGTACGTCCTACGAGCAGTACTTC.

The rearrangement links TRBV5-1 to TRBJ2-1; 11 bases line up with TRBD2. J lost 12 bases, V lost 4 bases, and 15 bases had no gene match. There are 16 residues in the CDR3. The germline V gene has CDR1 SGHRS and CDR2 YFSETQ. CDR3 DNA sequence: TGCGCCAGCAGCAAAACTAGCGGGAGACCCCTAAGGGGGCAGTTCTTC. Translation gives CASSKTSGRPLRGQFF.

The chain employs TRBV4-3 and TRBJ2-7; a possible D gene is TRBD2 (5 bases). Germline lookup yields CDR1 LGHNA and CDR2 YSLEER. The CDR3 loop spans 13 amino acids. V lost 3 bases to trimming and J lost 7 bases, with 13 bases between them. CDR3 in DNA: TGCGCCAGCAGCCAGGTAGAGGGTACGGAGCAGTACTTC. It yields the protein CASSQVEGTEQYF.

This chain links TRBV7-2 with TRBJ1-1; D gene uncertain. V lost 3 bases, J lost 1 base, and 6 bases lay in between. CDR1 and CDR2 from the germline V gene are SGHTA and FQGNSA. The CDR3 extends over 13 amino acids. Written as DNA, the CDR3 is TGTGCCAGCAGCTTGGAGGGGAACACTGAAGCTTTCTTT. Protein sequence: CASSLEGNTEAFF.

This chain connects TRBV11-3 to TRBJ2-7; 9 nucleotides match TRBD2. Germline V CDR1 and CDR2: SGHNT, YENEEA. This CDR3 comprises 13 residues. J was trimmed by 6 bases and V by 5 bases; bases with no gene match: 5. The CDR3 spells CASSPGLAPEQYF. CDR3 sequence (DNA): TGTGCCAGCAGCCCGGGACTAGCCCCCGAGCAGTACTTC.